The subject of this entry is one T cell receptor (beta chain). The source of the sample is a study of blood T cell repertoires in COVID-19. Whole-study context: Spain, Italy and the United States supplied samples that represented acute and convalescent COVID-19. Sources were T cells, B-cell-depleted T cells, or PBMCs; the material itself was cDNA or gDNA.

In the study's own analysis: The authors estimated nucleated cell counts from reference gene primer amplification. Generated by immunoSEQ multiplex PCR, the TCRdb table keeps only in-frame clones and is missing some. The V and J calls and the clone size are those of that table, but D and trimming were determined from the DNA. The sample consists of 130,000 to 150,000 clones, 85% to 90% of them appearing once. Unmatched junction bases numbered 6, after V lost 4 bases and J lost 0 bases. There are 17 residues in the CDR3. Germline CDR1 is LGHNA and CDR2 is YSLEER. This sequence was found in a woman aged 40 to 50 with acute or convalescent COVID-19. The chain combines TRBV4-3 with TRBJ1-6; 7 bases agree with TRBD1. Sequenced: peripheral blood. CDR3 amino acids: CASSPGTVSSYNSPLHF. CDR3 nucleotide sequence: TGCGCCAGCAGCCCTGGGACAGTTAGCTCCTATAATTCACCCCTCCACTTT.